The entry below describes one T cell receptor beta chain. The antigen remains unidentified. CDR3 length: 14 residues. Germline V lookup: CDR1 MNHNS, CDR2 SASEGT. The V gene end was trimmed by 11 bases and the J gene end by 7 bases; junction bases not matched to a gene: 12. The authors reverse transcribed all of the isolated RNA, so sequencing captured expressed TCRB transcripts. Using immunoSEQ multiplex PCR, the repertoire was profiled, and TCRdb retains in-frame clones only, with some absent. The sample yields roughly 50,000 clones, approximately 43% seen once. This record belongs to a study of beta chain features in type 1 diabetes. Study information: Similarity in age, gender and cell yields was seen between patients and healthy donors.

Broader study findings: Significant though moderate, a shortening of TCRB CDR3s appeared in all four CD4+ subsets of Type 1 diabetes patients. A definitive answer on HLA type influencing TCRB rearrangement was not reached here.

Donors contributed one heparinised blood draw apiece, averaging roughly 100 mL. The authors sorted CD4+ naive, central memory, regulatory and stem cell-like memory cells via CD45RO/CCR7/CD25/CD127/CD95/CD27. The sequencing sample was made of stem cell memory CD4+ T cells from blood. The sequence derives from a man aged 25-45 years with type 1 diabetes. V gene TRBV6-1 combines with J gene TRBJ1-5; 9 nucleotides line up with TRBD1. CDR3 in amino acids: CAGGNTGGGQPQHF. The CDR3, as DNA: TGTGCCGGGGGGAATACAGGGGGCGGGCAGCCCCAGCATTTT.